This T cell receptor (beta chain) was sequenced in a study of metastatic and nonmetastatic thyroid tumors. Study-wide context: It was across blood and tumor or nodule tissue from malignant and benign thyroid patients that repertoires were compared. The study, taken as a whole, reports: TCR beta diversity was reportedly significantly higher in malignant thyroid tumors than benign nodules, in blood and tumor.

V was trimmed by 8 bases and J by 3 bases, leaving 15 bases between them. Germline values: CDR1 DFQATT, CDR2 SNEGSKA (reference sequence). This CDR3 spans 13 amino acids. Per the original data handling: Clinicopathological groups supplied CDR3 differences that were used to build a distant-metastasis classifier for papillary thyroid cancer. TCRdb reprocessed the PCR reads using MiXCR. In this record, the V and J calls reflect TCRdb's handling and not the investigators' own analysis. The sample lists 35,000 to 40,000 clones, less than 30% occurring once. This clone was picked up many times. Its antigen is not identified. Every patient was untreated before thyroid surgery.

Sequencing used blood. This clonotype originated in a male donor with papillary thyroid cancer or a benign thyroid nodule (not recorded which). Some clones in this sample may be carry-over from other donors' samples. The chain combines TRBV20-1 with TRBJ2-3, with D tentatively TRBD1 or TRBD2 (5 bases each). The CDR3 DNA sequence: TGCAGTACCGGAGGAGCAGGGACAGATACGCAGTATTTT. This sequence encodes CSTGGAGTDTQYF.